This T cell receptor beta chain was found in a study of T cell responses to AZD1222 COVID-19 vaccine. Study observations and caveats: Spike-specific TCR breadth and depth grew following two AZD1222 doses. Regions left unmutated in variants are reportedly the target of nearly half of spike-specific TCRs. CD4 TCRs associated with vaccination spanned spike, dominating at 160-218 and 743-854.

As to this clone: Its antigen is unknown.

Analysis merged second doses at about 4 or about 12 weeks. Assay used: immunoSEQ multiplex PCR; TCRdb lists only in-frame clones, some missing. In the table there are approximately 89,000 clones, about nine tenths of which are singletons. The V gene lost 5 bases and the J gene lost 0 bases, with 17 bases spanning the gap. Looked up from germline, CDR1 is MDHEN and CDR2 is SYDVKM. This CDR3 has 17 residues. Sample: peripheral blood, taken 28 days after the second AZD1222 dose. The clonotype comes from an adult who received the AZD1222 COVID-19 vaccine. The chain links TRBV28 to TRBJ1-5; tentatively, D is TRBD1 (6 bases). In DNA, the CDR3 is TGTGCCAGCAGTCCCGGGACGGGGGCTTATAGCAATCAGCCCCAGCATTTT. Its translation: CASSPGTGAYSNQPQHF.